Listed below are T cell receptor beta chains from one sample, sequenced in a study of blood T cells in healthy people across ages. MiXCR, run by TCRdb on the 5' RACE reads, gives a single entry per CDR3 protein. The sample lists 600,000 or so distinct CDR3 sequences; over 20% were seen once. The sequencing sample was made of blood. The receptors stem from a man aged 65 to 79 in good health. CDR3s include the opening cysteine and the closing phenylalanine or tryptophan. Each record gives: clone size, J gene, V gene, D gene, CDR3 protein, CDR3 DNA. The D gene is left open where the match is weak. Clone size is shown for a subset of rows, as once, few, many or a class of expanded clone.

many,TRBJ2-1,TRBV29-1,NA,CSVDNWDNEQFF,TGCAGCGTTGATAACTGGGACAATGAGCAGTTCTTC
few,TRBJ2-5,TRBV7-9,NA,CASSVGSGEETQYF,TGTGCCAGCAGCGTTGGGTCAGGGGAAGAGACCCAGTACTTC
NA,TRBJ2-7,TRBV5-4,NA,CTSSLNRDHEQYF,TGTACCAGCAGCTTGAACAGGGACCACGAGCAGTACTTC
NA,TRBJ2-7,TRBV5-1,TRBD2,CASQPQGLALDEQYF,TGCGCCTCACAACCCCAAGGACTAGCGTTGGACGAGCAGTACTTC
few,TRBJ2-7,TRBV20-1,NA,CSASGGRPEQYF,TGCAGTGCTAGTGGGGGCAGACCCGAGCAGTACTTC
NA,TRBJ2-1,TRBV20-1,NA,CSARETGTSYNEQFF,TGCAGTGCTAGAGAAACAGGGACCTCCTACAATGAGCAGTTCTTC
few,TRBJ2-4,TRBV4-1,NA,CASSQEQGHLNIQYF,TGCGCCAGCAGCCAAGAGCAGGGACACCTAAACATTCAGTACTTC
once,TRBJ2-7,TRBV5-5,TRBD2,CASSLVLAGVLYEQYF,TGTGCCAGCAGCTTGGTTCTAGCGGGAGTTCTCTACGAGCAGTACTTC
few,TRBJ2-7,TRBV5-4,TRBD2,CASSPGLDSEQYF,TGTGCCAGCAGCCCGGGACTAGACTCCGAGCAGTACTTC
few,TRBJ2-5,TRBV9,NA,CASSISGQRQETQYF,TGTGCCAGCAGCATCTCGGGACAACGCCAAGAGACCCAGTACTTC
few,TRBJ2-1,TRBV18,NA,CASSPEGLTGSYNEQFF,TGTGCCAGCTCACCTGAGGGCCTTACCGGGTCCTACAATGAGCAGTTCTTC
many,TRBJ1-4,TRBV27,NA,CASRTRQATNEKLFF,TGTGCCAGCAGGACCCGACAGGCAACTAATGAAAAACTGTTTTTT
NA,TRBJ2-7,TRBV6-2/TRBV6-3,NA,CASSYSYGSAEQYF,TGTGCCAGCAGTTACTCGTACGGTAGCGCCGAGCAGTACTTC
few,TRBJ2-1,TRBV20-1,TRBD2,CSARSGDHYNEQFF,TGCAGTGCTAGGAGCGGGGACCACTACAATGAGCAGTTCTTC
NA,TRBJ2-7,TRBV6-5,NA,CASSNLGEQYF,TGTGCCAGCAGCAACCTAGGGGAGCAGTACTTC
few,TRBJ2-7,TRBV20-1,NA,CSAKLPSEQCF,TGCAGTGCTAAACTTCCCTCCGAGCAGTGCTTC
NA,TRBJ2-1,TRBV3-1,TRBD1,CASSQPGQGNNEQFF,TGTGCCAGCAGCCAGCCGGGACAGGGGAACAATGAGCAGTTCTTC
many,TRBJ2-1,TRBV29-1,NA,CSARPPGYNEQFF,TGCAGCGCCCGCCCGCCGGGGTACAATGAGCAGTTCTTC
few,TRBJ2-2,TRBV19,TRBD2,CASTKTSGNTGELFF,TGTGCCAGTACCAAGACTAGCGGTAACACCGGGGAGCTGTTTTTT